Listed below are T cell receptor beta chains from one sample, sequenced in a study of blood T cell repertoires in COVID-19. Here immunoSEQ multiplex PCR was the method, and the copy in TCRdb shows in-frame clones only, minus some. The sample lists about 190,000 clones, around four fifths occurring once. Source material: peripheral blood. These receptors came from a human donor in a cohort sampled during active COVID-19. The CDR3 runs from the conserved cysteine through the conserved F or W. A D gene is named only where the DNA matches it firmly. Clone size is stated in some rows and not others, as once, few, many or a class when expanded.

V: TRBV29-1
size: NA
D: NA
J: TRBJ1-1
CDR3: CSVVDGGSTEAFF

V: TRBV19
size: NA
D: TRBD1
J: TRBJ2-5
CDR3: CASSPGTGGWETQYF

V: TRBV18
size: NA
D: TRBD1
J: TRBJ1-2
CDR3: CASSPTGEGYGYTF

V: TRBV25-1
size: NA
D: TRBD1
J: TRBJ1-2
CDR3: CASSRRTGSNYGYTF

V: TRBV7-9
size: NA
D: TRBD1
J: TRBJ2-3
CDR3: CASSPPGQGFLATQYF

V: TRBV3-1/TRBV3-2
size: NA
D: NA
J: TRBJ2-1
CDR3: CASSQPQSSSGGEQFF

V: TRBV5-8
size: NA
D: NA
J: TRBJ2-7
CDR3: CASSFRDTSYEQYF

V: TRBV18
size: NA
D: TRBD1
J: TRBJ1-1
CDR3: CASSPSGQGGPEAFF

V: TRBV19
size: NA
D: TRBD1
J: TRBJ1-4
CDR3: CASSKPPGTGGEKLFF

V: TRBV29-1
size: few
D: NA
J: TRBJ1-3
CDR3: CSATGTGNTIYF

V: TRBV29-1
size: few
D: TRBD1
J: TRBJ2-1
CDR3: CSVDRDWGYEQFF

V: TRBV27
size: NA
D: NA
J: TRBJ2-3
CDR3: CASKEFSLQDTQYF

V: TRBV7-8
size: NA
D: NA
J: TRBJ2-7
CDR3: CASNVGIGPYEQYF

V: TRBV27
size: NA
D: TRBD1
J: TRBJ1-2
CDR3: CASSLYRDSVYGYTF

V: TRBV12-3/TRBV12-4
size: few
D: NA
J: TRBJ1-5
CDR3: CASAAHQPQHF

V: TRBV4-1
size: NA
D: NA
J: TRBJ2-3
CDR3: CASSLLRPPSYTQYF

V: TRBV19
size: NA
D: NA
J: TRBJ2-1
CDR3: CASSRGGTDEQFF

V: TRBV27
size: NA
D: NA
J: TRBJ1-6
CDR3: CASSFKTGGNSPLHF

V: TRBV7-9
size: NA
D: NA
J: TRBJ1-2
CDR3: CASRASRGENYGYTF

V: TRBV7-6
size: NA
D: NA
J: TRBJ2-2
CDR3: CASSWVSENTGELFF

V: TRBV3-1/TRBV3-2
size: NA
D: TRBD1
J: TRBJ1-4
CDR3: CASSPLTGGEKLFF

V: TRBV4-1
size: NA
D: TRBD1
J: TRBJ1-2
CDR3: CASSPGTVYGYTF

V: TRBV6-5
size: few
D: NA
J: TRBJ1-5
CDR3: CASSPIFSPMQPQHF

V: TRBV19
size: NA
D: NA
J: TRBJ1-2
CDR3: CASSIGTANYGYTF

V: TRBV3-1/TRBV3-2
size: NA
D: NA
J: TRBJ1-1
CDR3: CASGRGQMNTEAFF

V: TRBV4-1
size: NA
D: TRBD1
J: TRBJ1-4
CDR3: CASSPENRGRLGATNEKLFF

V: TRBV11-2
size: NA
D: TRBD1
J: TRBJ2-7
CDR3: CASSLEFGTGGIYEQYF

V: TRBV2
size: few
D: NA
J: TRBJ2-1
CDR3: CASSPGGEQFF

V: TRBV7-9
size: NA
D: NA
J: TRBJ1-6
CDR3: CASSLNVVGSPLHF

V: TRBV28
size: NA
D: TRBD1
J: TRBJ1-5
CDR3: CASRSNRGQYSNQPQHF

V: TRBV12-3/TRBV12-4
size: NA
D: NA
J: TRBJ2-1
CDR3: CASSFLSGGEQFF

V: TRBV6-6
size: NA
D: NA
J: TRBJ1-1
CDR3: CASSSTEPGISEAFF

V: TRBV28
size: NA
D: NA
J: TRBJ2-7
CDR3: CASSRIEVYEQYF

V: TRBV7-2
size: NA
D: NA
J: TRBJ2-7
CDR3: CASSSAPGLRSYEQYF

V: TRBV19
size: NA
D: TRBD1
J: TRBJ1-5
CDR3: CASRTGQGIGSNQPQHF

V: TRBV27
size: NA
D: NA
J: TRBJ1-5
CDR3: CASSSTGLNQPQHF

V: TRBV27
size: NA
D: NA
J: TRBJ2-2
CDR3: CASSLLPRPPGELFF

V: TRBV20-1
size: NA
D: NA
J: TRBJ2-7
CDR3: CSASGLVGYEQYF

V: TRBV28
size: NA
D: NA
J: TRBJ1-4
CDR3: CASSQGHRNEKLFF

V: TRBV11-2
size: NA
D: TRBD2
J: TRBJ2-1
CDR3: CASSILAGGLSEQFF

V: TRBV20-1
size: NA
D: NA
J: TRBJ2-1
CDR3: CSASSGADEQFF

V: TRBV19
size: NA
D: TRBD1
J: TRBJ2-7
CDR3: CASSLGTGGIYEQYF

V: TRBV2
size: NA
D: TRBD2
J: TRBJ2-1
CDR3: CASSEPGLAGGNEQFF

V: TRBV5-5
size: NA
D: TRBD1
J: TRBJ2-7
CDR3: CASSLEDRGTYEQYF

V: TRBV18
size: once
D: NA
J: TRBJ1-1
CDR3: CASSPPMEGSPAFF

V: TRBV6-5
size: NA
D: TRBD1
J: TRBJ2-7
CDR3: CASSFRDRGLYEQYF

V: TRBV11-2
size: NA
D: NA
J: TRBJ2-3
CDR3: CASSPSTDTQYF

V: TRBV7-9
size: once
D: NA
J: TRBJ2-3
CDR3: CASSLGGGAQADTQYF

V: TRBV2
size: NA
D: NA
J: TRBJ1-2
CDR3: CASRKGGDISNYGYTF

V: TRBV6-5
size: NA
D: NA
J: TRBJ1-5
CDR3: CASSYRNGGNQPQHF

V: TRBV11-2
size: NA
D: TRBD1
J: TRBJ2-7
CDR3: CASSLGDRGIDEQYF

V: TRBV7-2
size: NA
D: TRBD2
J: TRBJ2-7
CDR3: CASSLTSGSSNEQYF

V: TRBV10-3
size: NA
D: NA
J: TRBJ1-6
CDR3: CAISESTLYGRNYNSPLHF